Described below is a single T cell receptor (beta chain) sequence and its context. What it recognizes is unknown. Terminally differentiated effector memory CD45RA+ cells were left out of the naive CD8 fraction, which was CD45RO-negative and positively selected for CCR7. The data originate from a study of shared clonotypes between healthy human individuals. The protocol was immunoSEQ multiplex PCR, while the TCRdb copy is restricted to in-frame clones and leaves out a portion. The sample contains hundreds of thousands of clones, around 96% of which appear only once. Germline assignment: CDR1 SGDLS and CDR2 YYNGEE. With 0 bases clipped from V and 4 bases from J, the junction kept 2 bases outside the gene matches. This CDR3 is 15 amino acids long. Study findings and constraints: Non-shared clonotypes showed lower generation probabilities than clonotypes common to all four donors.

This chain uses TRBV9 with TRBJ1-5; 9 nucleotides line up with TRBD1. The sequenced material came from naive CD8+ T cells sorted from blood. The sequence derives from a woman under 40 in good health. The DNA for the CDR3 is TGTGCCAGCAGCGTAGGTGGGACAGGGAATCAGCCCCAGCATTTT. Encoded protein: CASSVGGTGNQPQHF.